This T cell receptor beta chain emerged from a study of beta chain features in type 1 diabetes. About the study: The patients were much like the healthy donors in age, gender and cell yields. Overall study findings and caveats: TCRB CDR3s from Type 1 diabetes patients were moderately but significantly shorter in all four CD4+ subsets. Diminished insertions and augmented deletions at VDJ junctions characterized type 1 diabetes patients.

TCRB transcripts that were expressed got sequenced, as all of the isolated RNA had been reverse transcribed. The table came from immunoSEQ multiplex PCR; TCRdb's copy has only in-frame clones and leaves some out. The profile shows some 280,000 clones, 14% of them singletons. Cells sorted by CD45RO/CCR7/CD25/CD127/CD95/CD27 comprised CD4+ naive, central memory, regulatory and stem cell-like memory cells. This clone was counted a few times. Its antigen is not known. Germline loops: CDR1 MRHNA, CDR2 SNTAGT. This CDR3 is 13 amino acids long. The J gene is TRBJ2-3, the V gene TRBV6-4; D not certain. Material for sequencing was naive CD4+ T cells from blood. The TCR was taken from a man between 25 and 39 years old with type 1 diabetes. CDR3 coding DNA: TGTGCAACCAGGTCGGATGGGACAGATACGCAGTATTTT. Translation: CATRSDGTDTQYF.